The clone carrying this TCR beta chain came up once. The sample comes from a study of Ad26.COV2.S vaccination and SARS-CoV-2 variants. The V and J ends lost 4 bases and 9 bases respectively, with 13 bases between them. CDR3 length: 13 amino acids. Germline CDR1 is SGHRS and CDR2 is YFSETQ. The treatment here: some 19 received Ad26.COV2.S at low or high dose, single or two shots; 5 received placebo; per-sample allocation not given. Sampling occurred on day 63 after the first vaccine or placebo injection. Some clones are missing from TCRdb's copy, which holds only in-frame ones; the method was immunoSEQ multiplex PCR. The data hold 300,000 to 500,000 clones, with roughly nine tenths observed a single time.

V is TRBV5-1 and J is TRBJ2-2, with D tentatively TRBD1 (5 bases). The source was peripheral blood, collected in a trial of Ad26.COV2.S vaccine versus placebo. The TCR was taken from a person between 18 and 60 years old who received the Ad26.COV2.S COVID-19 vaccine or a placebo. The CDR3 loop reads CASSPPGLRELFF. The CDR3, as DNA: TGCGCCAGCAGCCCCCCAGGGTTACGGGAGCTGTTTTTT.